This record covers a single T cell receptor beta chain. The antigen remains unidentified. Germline V gene data show CDR1 as MDHEN and CDR2 as SYDVKM. CDR3 length: 14 amino acids. The V and J ends lost 2 bases and 6 bases, in that order; junction bases with no gene match: 6. Transcripts of RNA were the source for amplifying TCR beta CDR3 regions. First-round RT-PCR relied on HTBI primers, and a second-round multiplex PCR came next. Via MiXCR, TCRdb re-called the multiplex PCR reads, giving one row per CDR3 protein. The sample has 210,000 or so distinct CDR3 sequences; under 30% are singletons. This sample stems from a study of Graves' ophthalmopathy and Graves' hyperthyroidism. Study-wide findings and caveats: The model forecast ophthalmopathy progression, reaching roughly 65% sensitivity and 72.22% specificity.

The TCR sequence derives from a man aged 50 or older with Graves' ophthalmopathy. The V gene is TRBV28, the J gene TRBJ2-5; 7 bases fit TRBD1. Specimen: peripheral blood. Here the CDR3 DNA reads TGTGCCAGCAGTTTAAATAGACAGGGAAAGACCCAGTACTTC. As protein: CASSLNRQGKTQYF.